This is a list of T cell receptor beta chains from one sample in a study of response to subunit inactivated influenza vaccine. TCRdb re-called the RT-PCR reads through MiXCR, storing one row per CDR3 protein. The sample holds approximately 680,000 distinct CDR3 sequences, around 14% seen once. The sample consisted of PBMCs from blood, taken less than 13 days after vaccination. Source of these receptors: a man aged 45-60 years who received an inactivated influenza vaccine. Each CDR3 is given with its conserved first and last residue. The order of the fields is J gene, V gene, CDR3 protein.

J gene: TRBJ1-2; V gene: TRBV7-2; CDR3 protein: CASRGVGGYTF
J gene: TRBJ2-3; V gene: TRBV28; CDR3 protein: CASSTQGAEDTQYF
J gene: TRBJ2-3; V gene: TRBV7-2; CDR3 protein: CASSFSGIWTDTQYF
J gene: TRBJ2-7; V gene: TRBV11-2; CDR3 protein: CASSLDRAKYF
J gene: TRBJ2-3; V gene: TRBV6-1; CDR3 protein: CASRLAANTDTQYF
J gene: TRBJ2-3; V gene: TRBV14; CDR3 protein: CASSRERAKDTQYF
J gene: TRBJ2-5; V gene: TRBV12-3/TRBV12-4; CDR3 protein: CASSLGVPGTQYF
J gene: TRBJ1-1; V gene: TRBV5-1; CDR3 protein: CASSLEVRYSRENTEAFF
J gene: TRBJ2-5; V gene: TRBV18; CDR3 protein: CASSPRQKETQYF
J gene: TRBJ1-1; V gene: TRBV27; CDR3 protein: CASSLGQSTEAFF
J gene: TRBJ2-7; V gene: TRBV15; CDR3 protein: CATSKQGYEQYF
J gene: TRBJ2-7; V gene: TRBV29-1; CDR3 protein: CSVNFGQGEGYF
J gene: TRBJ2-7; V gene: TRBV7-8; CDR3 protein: CASSPIKGQGSHEQYF
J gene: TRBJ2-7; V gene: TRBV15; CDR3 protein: CATSRADGAKNF
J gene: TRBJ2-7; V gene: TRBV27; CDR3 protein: CASSPGLAGRTFSYEQYF
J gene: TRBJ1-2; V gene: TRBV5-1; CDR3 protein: CASSATGPNYGYTF
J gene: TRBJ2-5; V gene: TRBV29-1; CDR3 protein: CSVRDTVETQYF
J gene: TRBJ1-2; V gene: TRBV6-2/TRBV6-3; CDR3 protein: CASSQNGYGYTF
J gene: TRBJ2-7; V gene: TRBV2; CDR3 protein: CASSSGGLPLYEQYF
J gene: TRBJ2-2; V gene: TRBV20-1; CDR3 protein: CSANDRGTGELFF
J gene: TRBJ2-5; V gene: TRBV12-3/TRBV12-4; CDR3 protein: CASSAGLQETQYF
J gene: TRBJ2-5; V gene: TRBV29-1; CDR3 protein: CSVYGRGGQGRSETQYF
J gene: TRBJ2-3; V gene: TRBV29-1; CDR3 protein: CSVGDNTDTQYF
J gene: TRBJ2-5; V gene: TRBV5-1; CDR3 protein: CASSLSVHGETQYF
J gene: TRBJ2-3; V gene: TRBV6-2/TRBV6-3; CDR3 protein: CASSYSPGTSGRDTQYF
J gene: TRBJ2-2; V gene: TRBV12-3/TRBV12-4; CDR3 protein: CASSYILPRPGQDTGELFF
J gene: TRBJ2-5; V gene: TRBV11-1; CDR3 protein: CASSLGRLAGGRGETQYF
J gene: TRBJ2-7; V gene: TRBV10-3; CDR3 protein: CAISEPGQGMSSYEQYF
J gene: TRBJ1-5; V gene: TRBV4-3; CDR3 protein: CASSPGEHQPQHF
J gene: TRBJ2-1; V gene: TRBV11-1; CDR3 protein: CASSSSPLTSGTSYNEQFF